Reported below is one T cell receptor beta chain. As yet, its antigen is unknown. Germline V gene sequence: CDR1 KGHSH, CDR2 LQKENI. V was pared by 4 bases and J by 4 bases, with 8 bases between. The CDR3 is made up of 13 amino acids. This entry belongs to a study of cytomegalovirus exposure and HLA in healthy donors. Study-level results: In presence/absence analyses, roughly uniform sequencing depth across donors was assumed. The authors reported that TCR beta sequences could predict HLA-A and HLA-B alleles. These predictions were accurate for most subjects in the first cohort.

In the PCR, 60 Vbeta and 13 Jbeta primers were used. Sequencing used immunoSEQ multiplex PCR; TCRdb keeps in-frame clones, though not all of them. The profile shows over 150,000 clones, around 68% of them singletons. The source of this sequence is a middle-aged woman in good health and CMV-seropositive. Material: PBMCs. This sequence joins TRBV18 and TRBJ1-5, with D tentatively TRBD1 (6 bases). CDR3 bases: TGTGCCAGCTCACGGACAGATAATCAGCCCCAGCATTTT. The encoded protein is CASSRTDNQPQHF.